One and the same sample provided the 6 T cell receptor beta chains below, sequenced in a study of Ad26.COV2.S vaccination and SARS-CoV-2 variants. The treatment: about 20 received Ad26.COV2.S at low or high dose, single or two shots; 5 received placebo; per-sample allocation not given. Specimens were obtained on day 63 following the first vaccine or placebo injection. Some clones are missing from TCRdb's copy, which holds only in-frame ones; the method was immunoSEQ multiplex PCR. Among about 330,000 clones listed, almost 90% were seen once. Sequenced here: peripheral blood, sampled in a trial of Ad26.COV2.S vaccine versus placebo. The receptors stem from a person aged 18-60 years who received the Ad26.COV2.S COVID-19 vaccine or a placebo.

The chain couples TRBV25-1 to TRBJ1-6; TRBD1 aligns across 7 bases. The V and J ends lost 6 bases and 7 bases, in that order; junction bases with no gene match: 6. The CDR3 runs 14 residues. Germline V gene lookup returns CDR1 MGHDK and CDR2 SYGVNS. The CDR3 here is CASRGQWGNSPLHF. CDR3 coding DNA: TGTGCCAGCAGGGGACAGTGGGGGAATTCACCCCTCCACTTT.

This clone was counted a few times. The chain recombines TRBV19 with TRBJ1-6; D remains unclear. V was trimmed by 0 bases and J by 0 bases, leaving 9 bases between them. Per germline, CDR1 LNHDA and CDR2 SQIVND (reference sequence). The CDR3 sequence is 17 residues long. The DNA for the CDR3 is TGTGCCAGTAGTATAGACAGCGATTACTCCTATAATTCACCCCTCCACTTT. Translating it yields CASSIDSDYSYNSPLHF.

V is TRBV13 and J is TRBJ1-1; no reliable D call. The length of the CDR3 is 16 residues. CDR1 is PRHDT and CDR2 is FYEKMQ in the germline V gene (reference sequence). The V end was cut by 5 bases, the J end by 4 bases, with 20 bases between. DNA of the CDR3: TGTGCCAGCAGCCATACTTTTGGGGTCGGGCCCACTGAAGCTTTCTTT. Its protein is CASSHTFGVGPTEAFF. The full variable domain, in which reference TRBV13 and TRBJ1-1 provide the parts outside the CDR3, is AAGVIQSPRHLIKEKRETATLKCYPIPRHDTVYWYQQGPGQDPQFLISFYEKMQSDKGSIPDRFSAQQFSDYHSELNMSSLELGDSALYFCASSHTFGVGPTEAFFGQGTRLTVV.

The chain carries TRBV9 and TRBJ1-1; D gene ambiguous. Germline lookup yields CDR1 SGDLS and CDR2 YYNGEE. The V end lost 0 bases, the J end lost 1 base, and 4 bases lay between the germline ends. The CDR3 totals 13 residues. CDR3 DNA: TGTGCCAGCAGCGTAGGAAGGAACACTGAAGCTTTCTTT. It yields the protein CASSVGRNTEAFF.

The rearrangement links TRBV6-5 to TRBJ2-7; 10 bases agree with TRBD1. The CDR3 covers 14 residues. The V segment lost 4 bases and the J segment 7 bases; nucleotides outside the gene matches: 7. Germline CDR1 reads MNHEY; CDR2 reads SVGAGI. As DNA, the CDR3 is TGTGCCAGCAGTTCCGGGACAGGGGTGCAAGAGCAGTACTTC. It specifies CASSSGTGVQEQYF.

This clone appeared a single time. V is TRBV9 and J is TRBJ1-2; 7 positions match TRBD1. The V gene end was trimmed by 4 bases and the J gene end by 5 bases; junction bases not matched to a gene: 11. The length of the CDR3 is 15 residues. Germline values: CDR1 SGDLS, CDR2 YYNGEE. The CDR3: CASSKGQANAYGYTF. The CDR3 DNA sequence: TGTGCCAGCAGCAAAGGACAGGCCAACGCGTATGGCTACACCTTC.